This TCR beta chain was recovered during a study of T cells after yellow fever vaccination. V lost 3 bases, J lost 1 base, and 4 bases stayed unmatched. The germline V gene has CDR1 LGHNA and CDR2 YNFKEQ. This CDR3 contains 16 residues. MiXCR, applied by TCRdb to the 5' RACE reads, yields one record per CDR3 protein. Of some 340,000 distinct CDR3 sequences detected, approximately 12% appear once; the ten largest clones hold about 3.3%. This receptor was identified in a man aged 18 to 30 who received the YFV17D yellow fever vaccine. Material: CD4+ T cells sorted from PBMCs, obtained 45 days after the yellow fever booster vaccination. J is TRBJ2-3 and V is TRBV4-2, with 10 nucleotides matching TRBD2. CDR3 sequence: CASSHTGTSGTDTQYF. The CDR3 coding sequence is TGTGCCAGCAGCCATACAGGGACTAGCGGCACAGATACGCAGTATTTT.